This note documents a single T cell receptor beta chain sequence. The antigen remains unidentified. The data belong to a study of cytomegalovirus exposure and HLA in healthy donors. Overall study findings and caveats: Near-uniform donor sequencing depth was presumed by presence/absence analyses. Rarity marked most TCR sequences, yet some public TCRs occurred in many donors. Within a later analysis, the majority of CMV-associated TCR beta chains appeared HLA-restricted.

Among the donors, all were healthy bone marrow donors. Germline CDR1 is PRHDT and CDR2 is FYEKMQ (reference sequence). The V segment lost 5 bases and the J segment 6 bases; nucleotides outside the gene matches: 16. The length of the CDR3 is 19 residues. A multiplex PCR was run with 60 Vbeta primers and 13 Jbeta primers. Libraries were prepared by immunoSEQ multiplex PCR; TCRdb keeps only in-frame clonotypes and omits some of them. This repertoire shows under 200,000 clones, approximately 80% found once; its top ten account for 4.5% to 7.5%. Input material: PBMCs. This receptor was obtained from a young woman in good health and CMV-seropositive. The chain joins TRBV13 to TRBJ2-2, with 12 nucleotides matching TRBD2. CDR3 sequence (DNA): TGTGCCAGCAGCCCCTCCCTGGTCGGGCTAGCGGGAGGGGCCGGGGAGCTGTTTTTT. It specifies CASSPSLVGLAGGAGELFF.